Listed here are 19 T cell receptor beta chains from one sample, sequenced in a study of control samples from healthy donors and cancer patients. TCRdb's table, derived via immunoSEQ multiplex PCR, lists solely in-frame clones and lacks some. This table has some 100,000 clones, roughly nine tenths appearing once. The sample consisted of blood. These receptors came from a woman aged 45-60 years in good health.

This clone has a single count. This chain links TRBV4-3 with TRBJ1-1; the D gene is possibly TRBD1 (5 bases). The germline CDR1 and CDR2 sequences are LGHNA and YSLEER. The CDR3 totals 15 residues. V lost 0 bases to trimming and J lost 5 bases, with 13 bases between them. In DNA, the CDR3 is TGCGCCAGCAGCCAAGAGGTCCAGGGAGGGACTGAAGCTTTCTTT. Translating gives CASSQEVQGGTEAFF.

This chain connects TRBV18 to TRBJ2-7; D unresolved. The CDR3 has 15 residues. V lost 3 bases and J lost 4, with 16 bases in between. Germline V gene sequence: CDR1 KGHSH, CDR2 LQKENI. The CDR3 spells CASSPVQKTVYEQYF. In nucleotides, the CDR3 is TGTGCCAGCTCACCTGTCCAAAAAACCGTATACGAGCAGTACTTC. Together with reference TRBV18 and TRBJ2-7, the CDR3 gives the full variable domain: NAGVMQNPRHLVRRRGQEARLRCSPMKGHSHVYWYRQLPEEGLKFMVYLQKENIIDESGMPKERFSAEFPKEGPSILRIQQVVRGDSAAYFCASSPVQKTVYEQYFGPGTRLTVT.

This clone was observed a few times. V is TRBV6-1 and J is TRBJ1-3; the match to TRBD1 covers 10 bases. Trimming took 2 bases from V and 6 from J; bases not matched to a gene: 19. CDR1 and CDR2 from the germline V gene are MNHNS and SASEGT. CDR3 length equals 20 residues. CDR3 region: CASSERSQGQGLWLENTIYF. DNA for the CDR3: TGTGCCAGCAGTGAACGGTCTCAGGGACAGGGGCTCTGGCTGGAAAACACCATATATTTT.

The chain employs TRBV18 and TRBJ2-3; the D is unclear. Trimming removed 1 base from V and 1 base from J, with 3 bases in between. Germline CDR1 KGHSH, CDR2 LQKENI. This CDR3 region has 13 residues. CDR3 in amino acids: CASSPRGTDTQYF. CDR3 coding DNA: TGTGCCAGCTCACCACGAGGCACAGATACGCAGTATTTT.

The rearrangement links TRBV18 to TRBJ2-4, with a tentative D call TRBD2 (5 bases). Trimming cost V 3 bases and J 0 bases, with 6 bases left between them. The CDR3 runs 14 residues. Germline values: CDR1 KGHSH, CDR2 LQKENI. The CDR3 sequence: CASSPGVAKNIQYF. The CDR3 DNA sequence: TGTGCCAGCTCACCCGGGGTAGCCAAAAACATTCAGTACTTC. Using reference TRBV18 and TRBJ2-4 for the parts outside the CDR3, the full variable domain is NAGVMQNPRHLVRRRGQEARLRCSPMKGHSHVYWYRQLPEEGLKFMVYLQKENIIDESGMPKERFSAEFPKEGPSILRIQQVVRGDSAAYFCASSPGVAKNIQYFGAGTRLSVL.

V usage is TRBV20-1 and J usage is TRBJ1-5; D gene ambiguous. Deletions cut 3 bases from V and 0 bases from J, with 12 bases between. There are 15 residues in the CDR3. The V gene's germline CDR1 is DFQATT and CDR2 SNEGSKA (reference sequence). The CDR3 nucleotides are TGCAGTGCTAGTGGGCAAAGTGGTAGCAATCAGCCCCAGCATTTT. This gives the protein CSASGQSGSNQPQHF.

The chain carries TRBV11-2 and TRBJ1-2; D not certain. V was trimmed by 4 bases and J by 0 bases, leaving 12 bases between them. Germline CDR1 reads SGHAT; CDR2 reads FQNNGV. The CDR3 sequence is 15 residues long. CDR3: CASSSPWRANYGYTF. The CDR3 nucleotides read TGTGCCAGCAGCTCACCTTGGAGGGCTAACTATGGCTACACCTTC.

With regard to this clone: The identical CDR3 is also encoded by other nucleotide sequences in the sample. The chain carries TRBV28 and TRBJ2-2; D assignment may be TRBD1 or TRBD2 (5 bases each). Deletions cut 3 bases from V and 1 base from J, with 6 bases between. This CDR3 has 14 residues. Germline CDR1 reads MDHEN; CDR2 reads SYDVKM. CDR3 DNA sequence: TGTGCCAGCAGTTTTGGGGGGAACACCGGGGAGCTGTTTTTT. Protein sequence: CASSFGGNTGELFF.

This sequence joins TRBV13 and TRBJ1-4; TRBD1 is a possible D gene (5 bases). This CDR3 region has 15 residues. Germline lookup yields CDR1 PRHDT and CDR2 FYEKMQ (reference sequence). With 5 bases removed from V and 5 bases from J, the gap between germline ends came to 15 bases. Here the CDR3 reads CASSPTTGGNEKLFF. As DNA, the CDR3 is TGTGCCAGCAGCCCTACCACAGGAGGGAATGAAAAACTGTTTTTT.

V and J are TRBV5-1 and TRBJ2-7; D remains unclear. Germline V gives CDR1 SGHRS, CDR2 YFSETQ. The CDR3 is 13 residues long. Trimming removed 0 bases from V and 2 bases from J, with 6 bases in between. The CDR3: CASSLGAPYEQYF. In nucleotides, the CDR3 is TGCGCCAGCAGCTTGGGCGCACCCTACGAGCAGTACTTC.

V is TRBV6-5 and J is TRBJ2-3, with 8 bases identical to TRBD1. The CDR3 length is 15 residues. Germline V gene data show CDR1 as MNHEY and CDR2 as SVGAGI. J lost 4 bases, V lost 7 bases, and 10 bases had no gene match. CDR3 sequence: CASNPSGQGADTQYF. CDR3 bases: TGTGCCAGCAACCCCTCTGGACAGGGAGCAGATACGCAGTATTTT.

This sequence joins TRBV9 and TRBJ1-3; D not resolved. This CDR3 comprises 15 residues. V was cut by 0 bases and J by 0 bases, with 7 bases left in between. Per the germline V gene, CDR1 is SGDLS and CDR2 is YYNGEE. The CDR3 bases are TGTGCCAGCAGCGTAGGGGTCTACTCTGGAAACACCATATATTTT. Its protein is CASSVGVYSGNTIYF.

The chain uses TRBV27 and TRBJ2-1; D possibly corresponds to TRBD2 (6 bases). The ends were cut back, 5 bases at V and 2 bases at J, with 13 bases in the middle. This CDR3 region has 15 residues. Per germline, CDR1 MNHEY and CDR2 SMNVEV (reference sequence). CDR3 in amino acids: CASSKTSPPYNEQFF. CDR3 in DNA: TGTGCCAGCAGTAAAACTAGCCCCCCCTACAATGAGCAGTTCTTC.

The chain uses TRBV9 and TRBJ1-1, with 9 bases aligning to TRBD1. Germline CDR1 is SGDLS and CDR2 is YYNGEE. The V gene end was trimmed by 0 bases and the J gene end by 2 bases; junction bases not matched to a gene: 11. The CDR3 loop spans 18 amino acids. The CDR3 DNA is TGTGCCAGCAGCGTAGCAGATGAGGGGACAGGGTCAAACACTGAAGCTTTCTTT. It specifies CASSVADEGTGSNTEAFF.

This rearrangement joins TRBV7-9 to TRBJ1-1; 11 bases match TRBD1. Losses at the gene ends were 0 bases for V and 1 base for J; bases not matched to a gene: 4. Per the germline V gene, CDR1 is SEHNR and CDR2 is FQNEAQ (reference sequence). This CDR3 is 17 amino acids long. CDR3 nucleotides: TGTGCCAGCAGCTTAGCAGGACAGGGGGCTCGGAACACTGAAGCTTTCTTT. Translating it yields CASSLAGQGARNTEAFF.

The chain couples TRBV28 to TRBJ2-5, with 10 bases that match TRBD2. J gave up 7 bases and V 6 bases, and 17 bases lay outside the gene matches. CDR1 MDHEN and CDR2 SYDVKM come from the germline V gene. The CDR3 loop spans 17 amino acids. The CDR3 protein is CASSPPRASGSGVTQYF. DNA of the CDR3: TGTGCCAGCAGCCCCCCCCGGGCTAGCGGGAGTGGTGTGACCCAGTACTTC.

V and J are TRBV19 and TRBJ1-2; possibly TRBD1 for D (6 bases). V was trimmed by 9 bases and J by 2 bases, leaving 19 bases between them. This CDR3 has 15 residues. Germline values: CDR1 LNHDA, CDR2 SQIVND (reference sequence). The CDR3 is CASSGTGYTNYGYTF. The CDR3 DNA reads TGTGCCAGCAGCGGTACAGGGTACACCAACTATGGCTACACCTTC. Variable domain in full (rest from reference TRBV19 and TRBJ1-2): DGGITQSPKYLFRKEGQNVTLSCEQNLNHDAMYWYRQDPGQGLRLIYYSQIVNDFQKGDIAEGYSVSREKKESFPLTVTSAQKNPTAFYLCASSGTGYTNYGYTFGSGTRLTVV.

The chain carries TRBV4-1 and TRBJ2-3, with D perhaps matching TRBD1 or TRBD2 (5 bases each). Between the trimmed V and J ends, which lost 4 bases and 8 bases, there was a span of 22 bases. The CDR3 covers 16 residues. Germline V lookup: CDR1 MGHRA, CDR2 YSYEKL. The DNA of the CDR3 is TGCGCCAGCAGCCTCTCTAGAGGGGCCGAGAGTGGTACGCAGTATTTT. It is translated as CASSLSRGAESGTQYF.

V gene TRBV7-2 combines with J gene TRBJ1-2, with unresolved D. The ends were cut back, 4 bases at V and 8 bases at J, with 17 bases in the middle. The CDR3 consists of 14 residues. CDR1 and CDR2 from the germline V gene are SGHTA and FQGNSA. CDR3 amino acids: CASSSLPFLGGYTF. CDR3 sequence (DNA): TGTGCCAGCAGCTCCCTCCCCTTTCTGGGGGGCTACACCTTC.